Each of the 10 T cell receptor beta chains below was sequenced from the same sample in a study of blood T cell repertoires in COVID-19. Data came from immunoSEQ multiplex PCR; TCRdb stores just in-frame clones and leaves some out. The data show around 180,000 clones, with approximately 88% seen just once and more than 3.5% held by the top ten. The sample was peripheral blood. All receptors come from a woman under 40 with acute or convalescent COVID-19.

V usage is TRBV28 and J usage is TRBJ2-7, with TRBD2 matching 12 bases. Germline lookup yields CDR1 MDHEN and CDR2 SYDVKM. The trim removed 8 bases at V and 0 bases at J, leaving 5 bases unmatched. The CDR3 spans 15 residues. This CDR3 reads CASGLAGIGSYEQYF. CDR3 nucleotide sequence: TGTGCCAGCGGACTAGCGGGAATCGGCTCCTACGAGCAGTACTTC.

The chain couples TRBV10-1 to TRBJ2-3; 8 bases align to TRBD1. V lost 6 bases, J lost 3 bases, and 11 bases stayed unmatched. The CDR3 is made up of 16 amino acids. The germline gives CDR1 WNHNN, CDR2 SYGVQD (reference sequence). CDR3 loop: CASSGGTGGWTDTQYF. CDR3 nucleotide sequence: TGCGCCAGCAGCGGTGGTACAGGGGGATGGACAGATACGCAGTATTTT.

The chain combines TRBV4-2 with TRBJ1-4, with D hard to call. V lost 4 bases and J 10 bases, leaving 10 bases between the germline ends. The CDR3 runs 12 residues. From germline, CDR1 is LGHNA and CDR2 YNFKEQ. The DNA of the CDR3 is TGTGCCAGCAGCCCGGACTCTGGAAAACTGTTTTTT. As protein: CASSPDSGKLFF.

V and J are TRBV7-9 and TRBJ1-4; D is ambiguous. V was pared by 7 bases and J by 4 bases, with 13 bases between. The length of the CDR3 is 14 residues. The germline V gene encodes CDR1 SEHNR and CDR2 FQNEAQ (reference sequence). CDR3 in amino acids: CASIKDTGNEKLFF. As DNA, the CDR3 is TGTGCCAGCATAAAGGATACGGGTAATGAAAAACTGTTTTTT.

This chain links TRBV5-1 with TRBJ2-7; D remains unclear. Germline CDR1 is SGHRS and CDR2 is YFSETQ. This CDR3 has 16 amino acids. Trimming cost V 0 bases and J 3 bases, with 16 bases left between them. CDR3 sequence reads: CASSLGTPVDFYEQYF. The DNA for the CDR3 is TGCGCCAGCAGCTTGGGAACTCCGGTCGATTTCTACGAGCAGTACTTC.

The gene calls are TRBV28 and TRBJ1-6; no clear D gene. Per germline, CDR1 MDHEN and CDR2 SYDVKM. V shed 11 bases and J shed 4 bases, with 9 bases lying between them. The CDR3 totals 12 residues. CDR3 DNA: TGTGCCGGGAGGGATTATAATTCACCCCTCCACTTT. Encoded protein: CAGRDYNSPLHF.

This clone was seen just once. The rearrangement joins TRBV5-1 to TRBJ1-3, with D tentatively TRBD1 (5 bases). Germline loops: CDR1 SGHRS, CDR2 YFSETQ. The germline V and J ends were trimmed by 0 bases and 0 bases, with 7 bases remaining between them. The CDR3 is 15 residues long. CDR3 nucleotide sequence: TGCGCCAGCAGCTTGGGGGACTTCTCTGGAAACACCATATATTTT. Its translation: CASSLGDFSGNTIYF.

The chain joins TRBV28 to TRBJ1-1; TRBD1 matches at 10 bases. CDR1 is MDHEN, CDR2 SYDVKM, per germline. This CDR3 region has 9 residues. V shed 9 bases, J shed 11 bases, and the junction held 0 bases outside the gene matches. This CDR3 is CARGQGAFF. In nucleotides, the CDR3 is TGTGCCAGGGGACAGGGGGCTTTCTTT.

The chain uses TRBV6-6 and TRBJ2-7, with D maybe TRBD2 (5 bases). Germline V lookup: CDR1 MNHNY, CDR2 SVGAGI (reference sequence). This CDR3 contains 14 residues. V lost 2 bases to trimming and J lost 6 bases, with 14 bases between them. CDR3 DNA: TGTGCCAGCAGTTACCCCGCTCGGGATTCCGAGCAGTACTTC. It translates to CASSYPARDSEQYF.

The sample holds a few counts of this clone. The same CDR3 is also encoded by other DNA sequences in this sample. The rearrangement joins TRBV11-3 to TRBJ1-3; a weak D match, TRBD1 (5 bases). Germline CDR1 SGHNT, CDR2 YENEEA. The CDR3 totals 12 residues. V was shortened by 6 bases and J by 4 bases, with 7 bases between the two germline ends. The CDR3 coding sequence is TGTGCCAGCAGTACAGGAGGAAACACCATATATTTT. This sequence encodes CASSTGGNTIYF.